This TCR beta chain was captured in a study of T cell clusters in autoimmune cytopenias. Germline V gene lookup returns CDR1 MRHNA and CDR2 SNTAGT. This CDR3 is 16 amino acids long. One tube held mixed TRB-A and TRB-B primer pools for touch-down PCR. Reprocessing the multiplex PCR reads, TCRdb reports a single entry for every CDR3 protein and omits DNA. The repertoire table contains thousands of distinct CDR3 sequences. Some 38,000 genome equivalents of blood DNA were amplified for TRB. The chain employs TRBV6-4 and TRBJ2-3. The sequence was collected from a human donor with an autoimmune cytopenia or autoimmune hepatitis (not recorded which). The source material was peripheral blood. CDR3 sequence: CASSDSAGGHTDTQYF.